This T cell receptor beta chain was obtained from a study of cytomegalovirus exposure and HLA in healthy donors. Germline CDR1 SSHAT, CDR2 FNYEAQ (reference sequence). There are 15 residues in the CDR3. V dropped 5 bases and J dropped 4; count of bases not matched to a gene: 3. Vbeta (60) and Jbeta (13) primers were used in the PCR. This table comes from immunoSEQ multiplex PCR, and its TCRdb copy is limited to in-frame clones, with some not included. Here the sample spans about 130,000 clones, approximately 85% being singletons. Sample: PBMCs. This receptor was identified in a boy aged 10-17 years in good health and CMV-seronegative. V usage is TRBV7-7 and J usage is TRBJ2-1, with TRBD1 matching over 12 bases. The CDR3 here is CASSLGQGAYNEQFF. CDR3 bases: TGTGCCAGCAGCCTGGGACAGGGGGCTTACAATGAGCAGTTCTTC.